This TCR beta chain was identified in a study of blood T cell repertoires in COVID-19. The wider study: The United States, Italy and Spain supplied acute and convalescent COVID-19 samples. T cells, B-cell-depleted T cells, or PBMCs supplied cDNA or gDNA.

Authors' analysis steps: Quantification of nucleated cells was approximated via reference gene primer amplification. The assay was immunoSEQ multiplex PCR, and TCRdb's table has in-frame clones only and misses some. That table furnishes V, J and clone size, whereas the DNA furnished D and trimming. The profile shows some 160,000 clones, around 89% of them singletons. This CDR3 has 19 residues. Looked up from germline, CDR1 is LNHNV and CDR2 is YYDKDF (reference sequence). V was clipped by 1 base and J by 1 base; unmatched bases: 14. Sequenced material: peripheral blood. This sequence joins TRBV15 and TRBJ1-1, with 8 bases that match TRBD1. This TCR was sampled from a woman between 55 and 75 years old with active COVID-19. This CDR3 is CATSRVFPGTGTGNTEAFF. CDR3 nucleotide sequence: TGTGCCACCAGCAGAGTCTTCCCTGGGACAGGAACAGGGAACACTGAAGCTTTCTTT.